The clone carrying this T cell receptor beta chain appeared a single time. A read error may account for a junction end that differs from germline. These data come from a study of blood T cell repertoires in COVID-19. Study as a whole: Acute-phase and convalescent COVID-19 samples originated in the United States, Italy and Spain.

Original processing methods: Amplified reference gene primers provided the basis for estimating nucleated cell counts. The method was immunoSEQ multiplex PCR; TCRdb's version includes in-frame clones alone and lacks a portion of them. That table is the source of V, J and clone size, and D and trimming were worked out from the DNA. The table has 93,000 or so clones, about 90% seen once. The clonotype originates from a woman aged 55-69 years with acute or convalescent COVID-19. The sequencing sample was made of peripheral blood.

The CDR3 region is CASSLPWGRVHNEQFF. The CDR3 DNA reads as TGTGCTAGCAGCTTACCTTGGGGGCGGGTCCACAATGAGCAGTTCTTC. The V gene is TRBV7-7, the J gene TRBJ2-1; perhaps TRBD1 as D (6 bases). This CDR3 has 16 residues. Per germline, CDR1 SSHAT and CDR2 FNYEAQ (reference sequence).